This is a list of T cell receptor beta chains from one sample in a study of control samples from healthy donors and cancer patients. Using immunoSEQ multiplex PCR, the repertoire was profiled, and TCRdb retains in-frame clones only, with some absent. The sample contains roughly 69,000 clones, 83% of which appear only once. Specimen: blood. The receptors originated from a man in his sixties in good health. CDR3s leave out the opening cysteine and the closing phenylalanine or tryptophan. The order of the fields is V gene, CDR3 protein.

TRBV5-5 ASSLPSTGRNEQF
TRBV5-1 ASSQWAVSSGNTIY
TRBV6-6 ASSSGQGRFDEQY
TRBV5-1 ASSLGQINSPLH
TRBV9 ASSVGTSADTQY
TRBV5-1 ASSAQGQGASGNTIY
TRBV20-1 IPGGTDTQY
TRBV6-1 ASSDPVGPPQSQH
TRBV19 ATYRGQNYGYT
TRBV7-2 ASSLSGGGLNSPLH
TRBV4-3 ASSPAASGTRSRGYNEQF
TRBV7-3 ASSSGANTEAF
TRBV7-8 ASSSGRMYEQY
TRBV6-5 ASSYRGRDTEAF
TRBV28 ASSLPLAGEYNEQF
TRBV3-1/TRBV3-2 ASSPLSGYGYT
TRBV11-2 ASSLGPGGAFGEQY
TRBV29-1 SVAGTSGGRGNEQF
TRBV30 AWSVGTSTTNEKLF
TRBV6-6 ASSYSMGDEQF
TRBV5-8 ASSLPQPPSF
TRBV7-3 ASSLLAGGPIGELF
TRBV30 AWRVTTVNEQF
TRBV12-3/TRBV12-4 ASKIVTDTQY
TRBV30 AWSPGPFLGELF
TRBV28 ASSLGGGPGGTEAF
TRBV10-3 AIRGPHGYT
TRBV5-8 ASSLRSGSYYGYT
TRBV5-1 ASSLGGTHGIDTQY
TRBV18 ASSPQRLNEQF
TRBV6-5 ASRTGSSGFYEQY
TRBV9 ASSPGVNWNQPQH
TRBV5-4 ASSRSRTDTYEQY
TRBV6-5 ATRLSSADTQY
TRBV25-1 ASSEQQGAGNTIY
TRBV5-4 ASSRGYNSGANVLT
TRBV7-9 ASSLKGEQY
TRBV10-3 AIANRGMNTEAF
TRBV5-6 ASSIKDRFTEAF
TRBV11-3 ASSLRDREYEQY
TRBV9 ASSVTGGRDEQY
TRBV4-2 ASSQDRMTYSGNTIY
TRBV10-3 AISAPDSSRNNEQF
TRBV7-8 ASSFRSGRVSYNEQF
TRBV18 ASSQIPRTGIYEQY
TRBV7-6 ASSLGGTVLEQY
TRBV29-1 SVDDRGLTETQY
TRBV7-2 ASSRGAIRSEQF
TRBV10-3 AISMALGEQF
TRBV24-1 ATSDSRNTEAF
TRBV7-3 ASSLGGLGTGELF
TRBV9 ASSVRQGANTIY
TRBV7-9 ASSTSGSSYEQY
TRBV23-1 ASSQTGHQYEQY
TRBV30 AWSGDVTEAF